A selection of T cell receptor beta chains follows, all from one sample in a study of blood T cell repertoires in COVID-19. Produced via immunoSEQ multiplex PCR; TCRdb's table is partial and in-frame only. Of around 400,000 clones listed, over 75% were seen once; the top ten hold about 2.3%. Sequencing was done on a sample of peripheral blood. The receptors here all came from an older woman with COVID-19, enrolled during active disease. Both conserved end residues are part of each CDR3. The order of the fields is V gene, D gene, clone size, J gene, CDR3 DNA, CDR3 protein. D genes are given only for firm matches. Size tells how often a clone was seen (once, few, many) or the class of an expanded clone, and some rows leave it out.

v_call: TRBV18; d_call: -; clone_size: -; j_call: TRBJ1-3; cdr3_nt: TGTGCCAGCTCACCCGCGCATACTGGAAACACCATATATTTT; cdr3_aa: CASSPAHTGNTIYF
v_call: TRBV6-5; d_call: -; clone_size: -; j_call: TRBJ1-6; cdr3_nt: TGTGCCAGCAGTATACAGATTGATAATTCACCCCTCCACTTT; cdr3_aa: CASSIQIDNSPLHF
v_call: TRBV27; d_call: -; clone_size: -; j_call: TRBJ2-7; cdr3_nt: TGTGCCAGCAGTTTAGGGGGCCGACAGGTCGGGTACGAGCAGTACTTC; cdr3_aa: CASSLGGRQVGYEQYF
v_call: TRBV7-8; d_call: -; clone_size: -; j_call: TRBJ1-4; cdr3_nt: TGTGCCAGCAGCGTGAGCAGGGGAAGTCGAGAAAAACTGTTTTTT; cdr3_aa: CASSVSRGSREKLFF
v_call: TRBV4-1; d_call: -; clone_size: many; j_call: TRBJ1-6; cdr3_nt: TGCGCCAGCAGCCAAGAGGAGAGTTTTAATTCACCCCTCCACTTT; cdr3_aa: CASSQEESFNSPLHF
v_call: TRBV3-1/TRBV3-2; d_call: TRBD1; clone_size: -; j_call: TRBJ1-2; cdr3_nt: TGTGCCAGCAGCCAATCCGGGACAGGGAACAATGGCTACACCTTC; cdr3_aa: CASSQSGTGNNGYTF
v_call: TRBV6-5; d_call: -; clone_size: -; j_call: TRBJ1-2; cdr3_nt: TGTGCCAGCAGCCAGGGTCACTATGGCTACACCTTC; cdr3_aa: CASSQGHYGYTF
v_call: TRBV7-7; d_call: TRBD2; clone_size: -; j_call: TRBJ2-1; cdr3_nt: TGTGCCAGCAGCGGGGGAACTAGCGGCGAGCAGTTCTTC; cdr3_aa: CASSGGTSGEQFF
v_call: TRBV5-1; d_call: -; clone_size: -; j_call: TRBJ2-3; cdr3_nt: TGCGCCAGCAGCCAGGGAACATTCACAGATACGCAGTATTTT; cdr3_aa: CASSQGTFTDTQYF
v_call: TRBV7-3; d_call: TRBD2; clone_size: -; j_call: TRBJ2-1; cdr3_nt: TGTGCCAGCAGCTTCAATACCCCGGGACTAGCGGGGGGGGATGAGCAGTTCTTC; cdr3_aa: CASSFNTPGLAGGDEQFF
v_call: TRBV4-2; d_call: TRBD2; clone_size: -; j_call: TRBJ2-5; cdr3_nt: TGTGCCAGCAGCCAAGGCAGCGGGGGGGCGATAACCGAGACCCAGTACTTC; cdr3_aa: CASSQGSGGAITETQYF
v_call: TRBV7-3; d_call: TRBD2; clone_size: -; j_call: TRBJ2-5; cdr3_nt: TGTGCCAGCAGCTTTGGACTAGGAGAGACCCAGTACTTC; cdr3_aa: CASSFGLGETQYF
v_call: TRBV5-6; d_call: TRBD1; clone_size: once; j_call: TRBJ1-1; cdr3_nt: TGTGCCAGCAGCTCCTCGGGGGACAGGGACACTGAAGCTTTCTTT; cdr3_aa: CASSSSGDRDTEAFF
v_call: TRBV5-6; d_call: -; clone_size: many; j_call: TRBJ2-1; cdr3_nt: TGTGCCAGCAGCTTAGCAGGGACATACAATGAGCAGTTCTTC; cdr3_aa: CASSLAGTYNEQFF
v_call: TRBV9; d_call: -; clone_size: -; j_call: TRBJ1-2; cdr3_nt: TGTGCCAGCAGCGCAAACAGGGTCTATGGCTACACCTTC; cdr3_aa: CASSANRVYGYTF
v_call: TRBV25-1; d_call: TRBD1; clone_size: -; j_call: TRBJ2-5; cdr3_nt: TGTGCCAGCAGTGAACTTAGTCAGGGGGCGAGGGAGACCCAGTACTTC; cdr3_aa: CASSELSQGARETQYF
v_call: TRBV5-1; d_call: -; clone_size: -; j_call: TRBJ1-4; cdr3_nt: TGCGCCAGCAGCAGAGGACAAACAACTAATGAAAAACTGTTTTTT; cdr3_aa: CASSRGQTTNEKLFF
v_call: TRBV11-2; d_call: TRBD1; clone_size: -; j_call: TRBJ1-2; cdr3_nt: TGTGCCAGCAGCCACGACAGGGTGGTTGAAGGCTACACCTTC; cdr3_aa: CASSHDRVVEGYTF
v_call: TRBV19; d_call: -; clone_size: -; j_call: TRBJ1-4; cdr3_nt: TGTGCCAGTAAGCACCATTCAACTAATGAAAAACTGTTTTTT; cdr3_aa: CASKHHSTNEKLFF
v_call: TRBV7-6; d_call: -; clone_size: -; j_call: TRBJ1-5; cdr3_nt: TGTGCCAGCAGCTTAGGGGACACCCGGGGTCAGCCCCAGCATTTT; cdr3_aa: CASSLGDTRGQPQHF
v_call: TRBV9; d_call: -; clone_size: -; j_call: TRBJ1-5; cdr3_nt: TGTGCCAGCAGCGTAGGAAGGGGTATGGGCAATCAGCCCCAGCATTTT; cdr3_aa: CASSVGRGMGNQPQHF
v_call: TRBV29-1; d_call: -; clone_size: -; j_call: TRBJ1-2; cdr3_nt: TGCAGCGTTGACGAACAGAGTATCAACTATGGCTACACCTTC; cdr3_aa: CSVDEQSINYGYTF
v_call: TRBV6-5; d_call: TRBD1; clone_size: -; j_call: TRBJ1-5; cdr3_nt: TGTGCCAGCAGTTCCTTGACAGGGAATGGCAATCAGCCCCAGCATTTT; cdr3_aa: CASSSLTGNGNQPQHF
v_call: TRBV7-2; d_call: -; clone_size: -; j_call: TRBJ2-5; cdr3_nt: TGTGCCAGCAGCTTAGCTGTCAGCCGGGGCCAAGAGACCCAGTACTTC; cdr3_aa: CASSLAVSRGQETQYF
v_call: TRBV27; d_call: TRBD1; clone_size: -; j_call: TRBJ2-7; cdr3_nt: TGTGCCAGCAGTACCTCGAGGACAGGGGGCTACGAGCAGTACTTC; cdr3_aa: CASSTSRTGGYEQYF
v_call: TRBV7-9; d_call: TRBD1; clone_size: -; j_call: TRBJ1-4; cdr3_nt: TGTGCCAGCAGCACTTTGAGGGGACAGGGGGCGCGTGGAGAAAAACTGTTTTTT; cdr3_aa: CASSTLRGQGARGEKLFF
v_call: TRBV5-1; d_call: -; clone_size: -; j_call: TRBJ1-1; cdr3_nt: TGCGCCAGCAGCACCACGACCCAAGGGGCGCGGAACACTGAAGCTTTCTTT; cdr3_aa: CASSTTTQGARNTEAFF
v_call: TRBV27; d_call: -; clone_size: -; j_call: TRBJ2-1; cdr3_nt: TGTGCCAGCAGTGGGGGGTACAATGAGCAGTTCTTC; cdr3_aa: CASSGGYNEQFF
v_call: TRBV7-8; d_call: TRBD1; clone_size: -; j_call: TRBJ2-7; cdr3_nt: TGTGCCAGCAGCTCCGGGGACAGGGTATACTACGAGCAGTACTTC; cdr3_aa: CASSSGDRVYYEQYF
v_call: TRBV2; d_call: -; clone_size: -; j_call: TRBJ1-3; cdr3_nt: TGTGCCAGCAGTGAAGCCCGGGGGAGGGCTGGAAACACCATATATTTT; cdr3_aa: CASSEARGRAGNTIYF
v_call: TRBV5-1; d_call: -; clone_size: -; j_call: TRBJ1-5; cdr3_nt: TGCGCCAGCAGCTGGGAGACAGGTAGCAATCAGCCCCAGCATTTT; cdr3_aa: CASSWETGSNQPQHF
v_call: TRBV6-6; d_call: TRBD2; clone_size: -; j_call: TRBJ2-1; cdr3_nt: TGTGCCAGCACGCTGACTAGCGGGGGAATCAATGAGCAGTTCTTC; cdr3_aa: CASTLTSGGINEQFF
v_call: TRBV2; d_call: -; clone_size: -; j_call: TRBJ1-4; cdr3_nt: TGTGCCAGCAAAGGGGATGCAACTAATGAAAAACTGTTTTTT; cdr3_aa: CASKGDATNEKLFF
v_call: TRBV5-4; d_call: TRBD2; clone_size: -; j_call: TRBJ2-1; cdr3_nt: TGTGCCAGCAGCTTGTCTAGCGGGGGCTACAATGAGCAGTTCTTC; cdr3_aa: CASSLSSGGYNEQFF
v_call: TRBV4-1; d_call: -; clone_size: -; j_call: TRBJ1-3; cdr3_nt: TGCGCCAGCAGCCAAGATGAAGGGGCATCGGGAAACACCATATATTTT; cdr3_aa: CASSQDEGASGNTIYF
v_call: TRBV4-1; d_call: -; clone_size: -; j_call: TRBJ1-1; cdr3_nt: TGCGCCAGCAGCCAGGTCGGGGTCGAGAACACTGAAGCTTTCTTT; cdr3_aa: CASSQVGVENTEAFF
v_call: TRBV27; d_call: -; clone_size: -; j_call: TRBJ2-7; cdr3_nt: TGTGCCAGCACCCCAGGAGGACGGTACGAGCAGTACTTC; cdr3_aa: CASTPGGRYEQYF
v_call: TRBV6-1; d_call: -; clone_size: -; j_call: TRBJ1-5; cdr3_nt: TGTGCCAGCAGTGATGGAAGACGGGGGGCTGTTCAGCCCCAGCATTTT; cdr3_aa: CASSDGRRGAVQPQHF
v_call: TRBV4-2; d_call: TRBD2; clone_size: -; j_call: TRBJ2-2; cdr3_nt: TGTGCCAGCAGCCAGGGACTAGCGGGGGCTCCCGGGGAGCTGTTTTTT; cdr3_aa: CASSQGLAGAPGELFF
v_call: TRBV5-1; d_call: TRBD2; clone_size: -; j_call: TRBJ2-3; cdr3_nt: TGCGCCAGCAGGAGCGGGGGGGTCACAGATACGCAGTATTTT; cdr3_aa: CASRSGGVTDTQYF
v_call: TRBV15; d_call: TRBD2; clone_size: -; j_call: TRBJ2-5; cdr3_nt: TGTGCCACCAGCAGGGGACGGGGGGGAGAGACCCAGTACTTC; cdr3_aa: CATSRGRGGETQYF
v_call: TRBV20-1; d_call: -; clone_size: few; j_call: TRBJ1-1; cdr3_nt: TGCAGTGCTAGTGTCACCCGAGGAGGAGCGAATGCTTTCTTT; cdr3_aa: CSASVTRGGANAFF
v_call: TRBV5-5; d_call: TRBD1; clone_size: -; j_call: TRBJ2-1; cdr3_nt: TGTGCCAGCAGCCTGGGGCCCGGGACAGGGGGTAATGAGCAGTTCTTC; cdr3_aa: CASSLGPGTGGNEQFF
v_call: TRBV19; d_call: -; clone_size: -; j_call: TRBJ1-5; cdr3_nt: TGTGCCTCACATCCGGGACTGACCTCCAATCAGCCCCAGCATTTT; cdr3_aa: CASHPGLTSNQPQHF